Shown below are 13 T cell receptor beta chains from a single sample sequenced in a study of PD-L1 blockade in urothelial cancer. Some clones are missing from TCRdb's copy, which holds only in-frame ones; the method was immunoSEQ multiplex PCR. There are under 60,000 clones in the sample; approximately 83% occur only once, and 10% lies in the top ten. Time point defined: peripheral blood 6 weeks after treatment start. The sample in question was PBMCs, obtained around atezolizumab (anti-PD-L1) treatment. The origin of the receptors is a man in his 60s with urothelial cancer.

The chain links TRBV15 to TRBJ1-6; D is possibly TRBD1 (6 bases). The CDR3 is 15 amino acids. The V end lost 4 bases, the J end lost 8 bases, and 15 bases lay between the germline ends. Germline lookup yields CDR1 LNHNV and CDR2 YYDKDF (reference sequence). The CDR3 nucleotides are TGTGCCACCAGCAATCCGGGACACATCTATTCACCCCTCCACTTT. Encoded protein: CATSNPGHIYSPLHF.

The chain is built from TRBV14 and TRBJ2-7, with D tentatively TRBD2 (5 bases). The length of the CDR3 is 14 residues. The germline V and J ends were trimmed by 2 bases and 0 bases, with 8 bases remaining between them. Germline V gene sequence: CDR1 SGHDN, CDR2 FVKESK. The DNA for the CDR3 is TGTGCCAGCAGCCAAAACCGGGGCTCCTACGAGCAGTACTTC. The encoded protein is CASSQNRGSYEQYF.

The rearrangement uses TRBV7-8 and TRBJ1-2; D might be TRBD1 (5 bases). The CDR3 extends over 14 amino acids. Trimming pared 4 bases from V and 6 bases from J, leaving 15 bases between. Germline CDR1 is SGHVS and CDR2 is FQNEAQ. The CDR3, as DNA: TGTGCCAGCAGCTCCAGGGAATGGATTGATGGCTACACCTTC. It specifies CASSSREWIDGYTF.

This clone was observed many times. The chain links TRBV10-3 to TRBJ2-7; TRBD1 aligns across 11 bases. The CDR3 covers 15 residues. Looked up from germline, CDR1 is ENHRY and CDR2 is SYGVKD. V lost 1 base to trimming and J lost 6 bases; unmatched junction nucleotides: 5. The CDR3 protein is CAISEYEDRGREQYF. For the CDR3, the DNA is TGTGCCATCAGTGAGTATGAGGACAGGGGGCGCGAGCAGTACTTC.

The genes are TRBV6-1 and TRBJ2-1; 7 nucleotides match TRBD1. Trimming removed 6 bases from V and 4 bases from J; junction bases left unmatched: 6. The CDR3 is 14 amino acids. Germline V gene lookup returns CDR1 MNHNS and CDR2 SASEGT. CDR3 DNA sequence: TGTGCCAGCAGCGAACAGGGGATTTACAATGAGCAGTTCTTC. This sequence encodes CASSEQGIYNEQFF.

The genes are TRBV5-1 and TRBJ2-3; tentative D call: TRBD1 (6 bases). Looked up from germline, CDR1 is SGHRS and CDR2 is YFSETQ. V was cut by 4 bases and J by 3 bases, with 21 bases left in between. CDR3 length: 17 amino acids. CDR3 DNA sequence: TGCGCCAGCAGCCCGGCCAGAGGACAGAGCTTAACAGATACGCAGTATTTT. Its protein product is CASSPARGQSLTDTQYF. Complete variable domain (other parts from reference TRBV5-1 and TRBJ2-3): KAGVTQTPRYLIKTRGQQVTLSCSPISGHRSVSWYQQTPGQGLQFLFEYFSETQRNKGNFPGRFSGRQFSNSRSEMNVSTLELGDSALYLCASSPARGQSLTDTQYFGPGTRLTVL.

This clone appeared once. The chain recombines TRBV7-9 with TRBJ2-7; 12 bases are a match to TRBD1. The germline CDR1 and CDR2 sequences are SEHNR and FQNEAQ (reference sequence). This CDR3 region has 14 residues. V shed 4 bases and J 11 bases; nucleotides not matched to a gene: 9. The CDR3 DNA reads as TGTGCCAGCAGCTCGCCGGGACAGGGGGCAAGGGAGTACTTC. It encodes CASSSPGQGAREYF. The full variable domain, with the rest looked up from reference TRBV7-9 and TRBJ2-7, is DTGVSQNPRHKITKRGQNVTFRCDPISEHNRLYWYRQTLGQGPEFLTYFQNEAQLEKSRLLSDRFSAERPKGSFSTLEIQRTEQGDSAMYLCASSSPGQGAREYFGPGTRLTVT.

This clone was picked up one time. The same CDR3 can be traced to other DNA sequences in this sample. The chain couples TRBV11-2 to TRBJ1-2; no clear D. Trimming removed 2 bases at V and 1 base at J, with 2 bases between. The CDR3 spans 12 residues. The V gene's germline CDR1 is SGHAT and CDR2 FQNNGV. The CDR3 sequence: CASSLRNYGYTF. CDR3 DNA: TGTGCCAGCAGCTTACGTAACTATGGCTACACCTTC.

This clone ranks as medium-sized (0.01 to 0.1%). This sequence joins TRBV14 and TRBJ2-3; TRBD2 matches at 15 bases. Germline-derived CDR1 and CDR2 are SGHDN and FVKESK. CDR3 length equals 16 residues. V gave up 1 base and J gave up 6 bases; unmatched junction bases: 2. This CDR3 is CASSQGTSGGADTQYF. The CDR3 DNA is TGTGCCAGCAGCCAAGGGACTAGCGGGGGGGCCGATACGCAGTATTTT. Based on the CDR3 plus reference TRBV14 and TRBJ2-3, the full variable domain is EAGVTQFPSHSVIEKGQTVTLRCDPISGHDNLYWYRRVMGKEIKFLLHFVKESKQDESGMPNNRFLAERTGGTYSTLKVQPAELEDSGVYFCASSQGTSGGADTQYFGPGTRLTVL.

The rearrangement joins TRBV9 to TRBJ1-1; 8 positions match TRBD1. This CDR3 is built from 13 residues. Germline V gives CDR1 SGDLS, CDR2 YYNGEE. The trim removed 7 bases at V and 5 bases at J, leaving 7 bases unmatched. This chain's CDR3 is CASPGQGCTEAFF. CDR3 DNA sequence: TGTGCCAGCCCAGGACAGGGTTGTACTGAAGCTTTCTTT.

This clone was picked up one time. The J gene is TRBJ2-3, the V gene TRBV6-1, with 8 bases fitting TRBD2. Per the germline V gene, CDR1 is MNHNS and CDR2 is SASEGT. The CDR3 sequence is 15 residues long. V dropped 11 bases and J dropped 2; count of bases not matched to a gene: 12. CDR3 in amino acids: CAVVSAGVLTDTQYF. CDR3 in DNA: TGTGCCGTCGTTTCAGCGGGGGTGCTCACAGATACGCAGTATTTT.

This clone showed up just once. The chain is built from TRBV28 and TRBJ1-1; 7 nucleotides line up with TRBD1. The CDR3 contains 15 residues. Trimming removed 4 bases from V and 1 base from J; junction bases left unmatched: 6. Germline V gives CDR1 MDHEN, CDR2 SYDVKM. The CDR3 here is CASSSGTASNTEAFF. The CDR3 region has the DNA TGTGCCAGCAGTTCCGGGACAGCGTCGAACACTGAAGCTTTCTTT.

The J gene is TRBJ1-2, the V gene TRBV30; TRBD1 is a possible D gene (6 bases). Germline V CDR1 and CDR2: GTSNPN, SVGIG (reference sequence). Trimming pared 1 base from V and 0 bases from J, leaving 12 bases between. The CDR3 totals 15 residues. CDR3: CAWSGGHLTNYGYTF. The CDR3 DNA is TGTGCCTGGAGTGGGGGACATTTGACTAACTATGGCTACACCTTC.